This is a list of T cell receptor beta chains from one sample in a study of identical twins. TCRdb fed the 5' RACE reads into MiXCR, producing one record per CDR3 protein. The repertoire holds around 220,000 distinct CDR3 sequences, with around 15% as singletons. Sequencing input: memory (CD45RO+) T cells sorted from blood. The receptors originated from a woman aged 18 to 35 in good health. Both conserved end residues are part of each CDR3. Fields, in order: J gene, D gene, clone size, V gene, CDR3 DNA, CDR3 protein. A D gene is named only where the DNA matches it firmly. Only part of the rows carry a size: once, few, many, or a class if the clone is expanded.

J: TRBJ2-7; D: -; size: -; V: TRBV15; DNA: TGTGCCACCAGCAGAGGTGAAGAGCAGTACTTC; CDR3: CATSRGEEQYF
J: TRBJ2-3; D: -; size: -; V: TRBV7-2; DNA: TGTGCCAGCAGCCACTCAGGGGCAGATACGCAGTATTTT; CDR3: CASSHSGADTQYF
J: TRBJ2-5; D: -; size: few; V: TRBV7-2; DNA: TGTGCCAGCAGACCTTGGACAGGAGGGTCAGAGACCCAGTACTTC; CDR3: CASRPWTGGSETQYF
J: TRBJ2-7; D: -; size: -; V: TRBV10-3; DNA: TGTGCCATCAGTGGGAGGAGCTCCTACGAGCAGTACTTC; CDR3: CAISGRSSYEQYF
J: TRBJ1-5; D: -; size: many; V: TRBV7-6; DNA: TGTGCCACCCAGAGCGGAGCGGGATTTGTGGATCAGCCCCAGCATTTT; CDR3: CATQSGAGFVDQPQHF
J: TRBJ2-5; D: TRBD2; size: many; V: TRBV7-9; DNA: TGTGCCAGCAGCTTGACTAGCGGGGGAGTGGAGACCCAGTACTTC; CDR3: CASSLTSGGVETQYF
J: TRBJ2-3; D: TRBD1; size: -; V: TRBV6-1; DNA: TGTGCCAGCAGTGCCTACAGGGGAGACACAGATACGCAGTATTTT; CDR3: CASSAYRGDTDTQYF
J: TRBJ2-7; D: -; size: few; V: TRBV5-5; DNA: TGTGCCAGCAGCTTATGGGTCTCCTACGAGCAGTACTTC; CDR3: CASSLWVSYEQYF
J: TRBJ2-1; D: TRBD2; size: -; V: TRBV20-1; DNA: TGCAGTGCTATGGGACTAGCGGGACCCGGCCTGTTCTTC; CDR3: CSAMGLAGPGLFF
J: TRBJ1-2; D: -; size: many; V: TRBV7-8; DNA: TGTGCCAGCAGCTTAGACCACCGGGATGGCTACACCTTC; CDR3: CASSLDHRDGYTF
J: TRBJ2-7; D: -; size: few; V: TRBV19; DNA: TGTGCCACCAAAGCCCAGGGACTCTCCTACGAGCAGTACTTC; CDR3: CATKAQGLSYEQYF
J: TRBJ1-2; D: -; size: -; V: TRBV6-4; DNA: TGTGCCAGCAGTGCCGTTCAGGGGTCCTATGGCTACACCTTC; CDR3: CASSAVQGSYGYTF
J: TRBJ1-1; D: -; size: -; V: TRBV5-1; DNA: TGCGCCAGCAGCTTAGGGGGGATTGGAGGTGAAGCTTTCTTT; CDR3: CASSLGGIGGEAFF
J: TRBJ2-1; D: -; size: -; V: TRBV27; DNA: TGTGCCAGCAGTTTTAACCCCAATGAGCAGTTCTTC; CDR3: CASSFNPNEQFF
J: TRBJ2-2; D: TRBD1; size: -; V: TRBV27; DNA: TGTGCCAGCAGACCTCTGACAGGGGGCCAATATGCCGGGGAGCTGTTTTTT; CDR3: CASRPLTGGQYAGELFF
J: TRBJ1-3; D: -; size: few; V: TRBV20-1; DNA: TGCAGTGCTAGGACAGGAGCCCCAAGCTCTGGAAACACCATATATTTT; CDR3: CSARTGAPSSGNTIYF
J: TRBJ2-3; D: -; size: few; V: TRBV12-3/TRBV12-4; DNA: TGTGCCAGCACGAGGGGCGAGCGGACGCAGTATTTT; CDR3: CASTRGERTQYF
J: TRBJ2-1; D: TRBD1; size: many; V: TRBV29-1; DNA: TGCAGCGTCTGGGACAGCAATGAGCAGTTCTTC; CDR3: CSVWDSNEQFF
J: TRBJ2-3; D: -; size: few; V: TRBV29-1; DNA: TGCAGCGTTCTCCAGGGCGGCACAGATACGCAGTATTTT; CDR3: CSVLQGGTDTQYF
J: TRBJ2-1; D: TRBD2; size: -; V: TRBV20-1; DNA: TGCAGTAGCCCACAAATAGCGGGGGGCCGGGATGAGCAGTTCTTC; CDR3: CSSPQIAGGRDEQFF
J: TRBJ2-7; D: -; size: few; V: TRBV6-5; DNA: TGTGCCAGCAGTTCGATCGGAGGGTCCTACGAGCAGTACTTC; CDR3: CASSSIGGSYEQYF
J: TRBJ2-2; D: TRBD2; size: few; V: TRBV7-9; DNA: TGTGCCAGCAGCCAAGTCCTAGCGGGGGCCACCGGGGAGCTGTTTTTT; CDR3: CASSQVLAGATGELFF
J: TRBJ1-3; D: -; size: -; V: TRBV14; DNA: TGTGCCAGCAGCCGGGGGATAACGAACACCATATATTTT; CDR3: CASSRGITNTIYF
J: TRBJ2-3; D: TRBD1; size: -; V: TRBV2; DNA: TGTGCCAGCAGTGGATACAGGGGTGGCACAGATACGCAGTATTTT; CDR3: CASSGYRGGTDTQYF
J: TRBJ1-5; D: -; size: -; V: TRBV4-1; DNA: TGCGCCAGCAGCCAAGAGAGGGATCAGCCCCAGCATTTT; CDR3: CASSQERDQPQHF
J: TRBJ2-7; D: -; size: -; V: TRBV6-5; DNA: TGTGCCAGCAGTTACTCGAACGCACCCTACGAGCAGTACTTC; CDR3: CASSYSNAPYEQYF
J: TRBJ1-6; D: -; size: -; V: TRBV3-1; DNA: TGTGCCAGCAGCCAAGTGCTGCTCAGGCCCCTCCACTTT; CDR3: CASSQVLLRPLHF
J: TRBJ2-7; D: TRBD2; size: few; V: TRBV4-2; DNA: TGTGCCAGCAACCAGGACGGACTAGCGGGAGGATTGACCTACGAGCAGTACTTC; CDR3: CASNQDGLAGGLTYEQYF
J: TRBJ2-5; D: TRBD2; size: -; V: TRBV3-1; DNA: TGTGCCAGCAGCCCCAGACTAGCGGGAGGAGAGACCCAGTACTTC; CDR3: CASSPRLAGGETQYF
J: TRBJ1-1; D: TRBD1; size: -; V: TRBV6-5; DNA: TGTGCCAGCAGTTACGTTAAGGGGGCGTTTGAAGCTTTCTTT; CDR3: CASSYVKGAFEAFF
J: TRBJ2-2; D: -; size: -; V: TRBV29-1; DNA: TGCAGCGCAGAACCAAACACCGGGGAGCTGTTTTTT; CDR3: CSAEPNTGELFF
J: TRBJ2-7; D: -; size: few; V: TRBV4-3; DNA: TGCGCCAGCAGCCAAGAGAAGGGGTACGAGCAGTACTTC; CDR3: CASSQEKGYEQYF
J: TRBJ2-1; D: TRBD1; size: -; V: TRBV11-1; DNA: TGTGCCAGCAGCCCCCGGGACAGGGGGCACAATGAGCAGTTCTTC; CDR3: CASSPRDRGHNEQFF
J: TRBJ1-4; D: TRBD1; size: many; V: TRBV5-1; DNA: TGCGCCAGCAGCTCCGGGACAGCAAATGAAAAACTGTTTTTT; CDR3: CASSSGTANEKLFF
J: TRBJ2-1; D: TRBD2; size: few; V: TRBV6-4; DNA: TGTGCCTCTAGACAGCGGGGGGGGTCCTACAATGAGCAGTTCTTC; CDR3: CASRQRGGSYNEQFF
J: TRBJ2-7; D: -; size: -; V: TRBV7-7; DNA: TGTGCCAGCAGCTTGACGGACGACGGCACCTACGAGCAGTACTTC; CDR3: CASSLTDDGTYEQYF
J: TRBJ2-4; D: -; size: few; V: TRBV7-2; DNA: TGTGCCAGCAGCGCGACGGGGTTTCGGGACGTGGACATTCAGTACTTC; CDR3: CASSATGFRDVDIQYF
J: TRBJ1-1; D: -; size: -; V: TRBV3-1; DNA: TGTGCCAGCAGCCCCAGGGGCATCGGGAACACTGAAGCTTTCTTT; CDR3: CASSPRGIGNTEAFF
J: TRBJ1-4; D: -; size: many; V: TRBV7-8; DNA: TGTGCCAGCAGCCCCCTGGCCGTAAATGAAAAACTGTTTTTT; CDR3: CASSPLAVNEKLFF
J: TRBJ2-3; D: TRBD2; size: few; V: TRBV12-3/TRBV12-4; DNA: TGTGCCAGCAGCAACCCTGCCGCGGGAGATTCGGATACGCAGTATTTT; CDR3: CASSNPAAGDSDTQYF
J: TRBJ2-1; D: TRBD2; size: -; V: TRBV24-1; DNA: TGTGCCACCAGTGATCCCTCGGAGGGAGGGCCGAATGAGCAGTTCTTC; CDR3: CATSDPSEGGPNEQFF
J: TRBJ2-3; D: TRBD2; size: -; V: TRBV20-1; DNA: TGCAGTGCTACCTCGACTAGCGGGGGAAGCACAGATACGCAGTATTTT; CDR3: CSATSTSGGSTDTQYF
J: TRBJ2-1; D: -; size: -; V: TRBV9; DNA: TGTGCCAGCAGCGTAGCCGGACAAGCGAATGAGCAGTTCTTC; CDR3: CASSVAGQANEQFF
J: TRBJ2-7; D: TRBD2; size: -; V: TRBV5-1; DNA: TGCGCCAGCAGCTTGTCTAGCGGGAGTTTCGGCTACGAGCAGTACTTC; CDR3: CASSLSSGSFGYEQYF
J: TRBJ2-1; D: TRBD1; size: -; V: TRBV7-9; DNA: TGTGCCAGCAGCTTAGGACAGGGGGATCTGGATGAGCAGTTCTTC; CDR3: CASSLGQGDLDEQFF
J: TRBJ2-1; D: -; size: many; V: TRBV2; DNA: TGTGCCAGCAGTCCTGTCGCTGAGCAGTTCTTC; CDR3: CASSPVAEQFF
J: TRBJ1-6; D: TRBD1; size: few; V: TRBV19; DNA: TGTGCCAGTAGTTACGGACAGGGTGGTTCACCCCTCCACTTT; CDR3: CASSYGQGGSPLHF
J: TRBJ1-4; D: TRBD1; size: many; V: TRBV6-5; DNA: TGTGCCAGCAGTACTCAGGGGGCCGGCGAAAAACTGTTTTTT; CDR3: CASSTQGAGEKLFF
J: TRBJ2-5; D: -; size: few; V: TRBV7-2; DNA: TGTGCCAGCAGCTCGTACTTGATAGAGACCCAGTACTTC; CDR3: CASSSYLIETQYF
J: TRBJ2-1; D: TRBD1; size: -; V: TRBV3-1; DNA: TGTGCCAGCAGCCAGTGGGACAGGTACAATGAGCAGTTCTTC; CDR3: CASSQWDRYNEQFF
J: TRBJ2-2; D: TRBD2; size: -; V: TRBV20-1; DNA: TGCAGTGCAGTAGCGGGAGGGACCGGGGAGCTGTTTTTT; CDR3: CSAVAGGTGELFF
J: TRBJ2-1; D: -; size: few; V: TRBV7-2; DNA: TGTGCCAGCAGCCCCGTGGGGGGAATTTTCAATGAGCAGTTCTTC; CDR3: CASSPVGGIFNEQFF